The next 13 T cell receptor beta chains were all read from a single sample in a study of T cell responses to AZD1222 COVID-19 vaccine (dated by TCRdb to about 2021). The sample's time point label, decoded: baseline before first vaccination. The method was the immunoSEQ multiplex PCR assay. In its TCRdb copy, this immuneACCESS table keeps in-frame sequences only and misses some clones. Where compared with another copy, unresolved V genes explain less than half of these, and the others have no known cause. The sample records tens of thousands of clones, around nine tenths of which are singletons. Together, the top ten hold 9.5% to 13% of the sample. The source material was peripheral blood, sampled on day 0 of AZD1222 vaccination. The receptors originated from an adult in good health.

The chain is built from TRBV30 and TRBJ1-3, with D possibly being TRBD1 (6 bases). Germline V gives CDR1 GTSNPN, CDR2 SVGIG (reference sequence). The CDR3 extends over 15 amino acids. V was cut by 8 bases and J by 0 bases, with 17 bases left in between. The CDR3 DNA sequence: TGTGCCGCGCGTCGGGGGCCCTACTCTGGAAACACCATATATTTT. Translation: CAARRGPYSGNTIYF.

This chain links TRBV27 with TRBJ2-3, with D hard to call. V dropped 7 bases and J dropped 6 bases, with 8 bases sitting between them. From germline, CDR1 is MNHEY and CDR2 SMNVEV (reference sequence). The CDR3 spans 11 residues. The DNA for the CDR3 is TGTGCCAGCACCCTGGCGGATACGCAGTATTTT. Translating gives CASTLADTQYF.

V is TRBV18 and J is TRBJ2-1, with a possible D match to TRBD2 (6 bases). The length of the CDR3 is 14 residues. Trimming took 3 bases from V and 2 from J, leaving 8 bases between them. Per the germline V gene, CDR1 is KGHSH and CDR2 is LQKENI. CDR3 protein: CASSPGGPYNEQFF. In DNA, the CDR3 is TGTGCCAGCTCACCGGGGGGTCCCTACAATGAGCAGTTCTTC.

The V call is TRBV6-5, the J call TRBJ1-5; D might be TRBD1 (6 bases). Trimming left V 7 bases short and J 0 bases short, with 10 bases between. This CDR3 is 14 amino acids long. Germline values: CDR1 MNHEY, CDR2 SVGAGI. The CDR3 sequence is CASKDRYSNQPQHF. DNA for the CDR3: TGTGCCAGCAAGGACAGATATAGCAATCAGCCCCAGCATTTT.

The chain is built from TRBV5-5 and TRBJ1-1; D remains ambiguous. Trimming left V 3 bases short and J 1 base short, with 13 bases between. CDR1 and CDR2 from the germline V gene are SGHKS and YYEKEE (reference sequence). The CDR3 runs 15 residues. CDR3 coding DNA: TGTGCCAGCAGCTGGGCCTTGGTAACGAACACTGAAGCTTTCTTT. Amino acids: CASSWALVTNTEAFF.

The chain links TRBV5-1 to TRBJ1-4, with D possibly TRBD1 on 5 matching bases. The length of the CDR3 is 14 residues. V gave up 2 bases and J gave up 8 bases, with 13 bases separating them. Germline values: CDR1 SGHRS, CDR2 YFSETQ. CDR3 nucleotides: TGCGCCAGCAGCTTCGGGCAGGGTACGGAAAAACTGTTTTTT. Amino acid sequence: CASSFGQGTEKLFF.

J is TRBJ2-1 and V is TRBV5-1, with D maybe TRBD2 (6 bases). V lost 4 bases and J 10 bases, leaving 15 bases between the germline ends. CDR3 length equals 13 residues. Germline V gene lookup returns CDR1 SGHRS and CDR2 YFSETQ. CDR3 residues: CASSTGGAREQFF. The CDR3 bases are TGCGCCAGCAGCACTGGAGGGGCCAGGGAGCAGTTCTTC.

The gene calls are TRBV5-1 and TRBJ1-2, with TRBD1 as a possible D gene (5 bases). The CDR3 covers 14 residues. Trimming took off 4 bases at V and 2 bases at J, with 12 bases between the two ends. Germline V lookup: CDR1 SGHRS, CDR2 YFSETQ. CDR3 protein: CASSQAGLNYGYTF. CDR3 sequence (DNA): TGCGCCAGCAGCCAAGCGGGGCTGAACTATGGCTACACCTTC.

V is TRBV19 and J is TRBJ1-5, with a tentative D call TRBD1 (6 bases). The germline gives CDR1 LNHDA, CDR2 SQIVND (reference sequence). The germline V and J ends were trimmed by 10 bases and 5 bases, with 18 bases remaining between them. The CDR3 sequence is 14 residues long. CDR3 coding DNA: TGTGCCACAAAGGGGGGATTAGACCATCAGCCCCAGCATTTT. This translates into CATKGGLDHQPQHF.

The J gene is TRBJ1-1, the V gene TRBV5-1; D is ambiguous. There are 13 residues in the CDR3. V lost 2 bases, J lost 1 base, and 6 bases lay in between. Germline-derived CDR1 and CDR2 are SGHRS and YFSETQ. CDR3 nucleotides: TGCGCCAGCAGCTTTATGGGGAACACTGAAGCTTTCTTT. It translates to CASSFMGNTEAFF. Full variable domain (outside the CDR3, taken from reference TRBV5-1 and TRBJ1-1): KAGVTQTPRYLIKTRGQQVTLSCSPISGHRSVSWYQQTPGQGLQFLFEYFSETQRNKGNFPGRFSGRQFSNSRSEMNVSTLELGDSALYLCASSFMGNTEAFFGQGTRLTVV.

This clone was recorded once. This rearrangement joins TRBV5-1 to TRBJ1-3; D is unresolved. The V and J ends lost 4 bases and 0 bases respectively, with 11 bases between them. Per germline, CDR1 SGHRS and CDR2 YFSETQ. The CDR3 spans 15 residues. The CDR3 nucleotides read TGCGCCAGCAGCATCTGGGTAGGCTCTGGAAACACCATATATTTT. As protein: CASSIWVGSGNTIYF.

This clone was counted only a few times. V usage is TRBV10-3 and J usage is TRBJ2-4, with TRBD2 as a possible D gene (5 bases). In germline, CDR1 is ENHRY, CDR2 SYGVKD. V shed 0 bases and J shed 1 base, with 7 bases lying between them. The CDR3 extends over 15 amino acids. CDR3 residues: CAISESTNAKNIQYF. The DNA for the CDR3 is TGTGCCATCAGTGAGTCGACTAACGCCAAAAACATTCAGTACTTC.

The chain couples TRBV7-2 to TRBJ1-4; unclear D gene. V was shortened by 4 bases and J by 2 bases, with 11 bases between the two germline ends. The germline gives CDR1 SGHTA, CDR2 FQGNSA. The CDR3 extends over 15 amino acids. This CDR3 is CASSSQVRTNEKLFF. The DNA for the CDR3 is TGTGCCAGCAGCTCCCAGGTTAGGACTAATGAAAAACTGTTTTTT. Using reference TRBV7-2 and TRBJ1-4 for the parts outside the CDR3, the full variable domain is GAGVSQSPSNKVTEKGKDVELRCDPISGHTALYWYRQSLGQGLEFLIYFQGNSAPDKSGLPSDRFSAERTGGSVSTLTIQRTQQEDSAVYLCASSSQVRTNEKLFFGSGTQLSVL.